The 11 T cell receptor beta chains below all came from one sample that was sequenced in a study of T cell changes during pregnancy in multiple sclerosis. The data were produced by immunoSEQ multiplex PCR, yet TCRdb's version contains in-frame clones alone and is incomplete. The top ten clones hold approximately 0.21% of a sample with around 50,000 clones, about 91% of them seen once. The source was CD4+ T cells from peripheral blood mononuclear cells, collected in the second trimester of pregnancy. The receptors derive from a female donor with multiple sclerosis, enrolled in a pregnancy study.

The chain joins TRBV28 to TRBJ1-1; 7 bases line up with TRBD1. V lost 2 bases to trimming and J lost 6 bases; unmatched junction nucleotides: 6. CDR3 size: 14 residues. Looked up from germline, CDR1 is MDHEN and CDR2 is SYDVKM. The CDR3 loop reads CASSLRGGSPEAFF. The CDR3 nucleotides read TGTGCCAGCAGTTTACGAGGGGGCAGCCCTGAAGCTTTCTTT.

The chain couples TRBV5-4 to TRBJ2-7, with 9 bases fitting TRBD1. With V trimmed by 3 bases and J by 2 bases, 6 bases remained unmatched. Looked up from germline, CDR1 is SGHNT and CDR2 is YYREEE (reference sequence). CDR3 size: 15 residues. The CDR3 DNA sequence: TGTGCCAGCAGCTCAACCCGGGACAGGGCCTACGAGCAGTACTTC. As protein: CASSSTRDRAYEQYF.

This sequence joins TRBV29-1 and TRBJ2-5; 10 bases line up with TRBD2. The J segment lost 7 bases and the V segment lost 7 bases, leaving 12 bases of the junction unmatched. The CDR3 runs 14 residues. CDR1 and CDR2 from the germline V gene are SQVTM and ANQGSEA. The CDR3 protein is CSAPIAGGPRTQYF. The CDR3 DNA reads TGCAGCGCTCCCATAGCGGGGGGCCCCAGGACCCAGTACTTC.

The V gene is TRBV18, the J gene TRBJ2-7; 12 bases align to TRBD2. Germline loops: CDR1 KGHSH, CDR2 LQKENI. The CDR3 sequence is 15 residues long. Trimming cost V 2 bases and J 6 bases; bases outside gene matches: 5. The CDR3 nucleotides are TGTGCCAGCTCACCATCTAGCGGGAGGGGCCGCGAGCAGTACTTC. Translated, it gives CASSPSSGRGREQYF.

V gene TRBV5-4 combines with J gene TRBJ2-7, with 8 bases aligning to TRBD1. The V segment lost 4 bases and the J segment 4 bases; nucleotides outside the gene matches: 7. CDR3 length: 14 residues. Looked up from germline, CDR1 is SGHNT and CDR2 is YYREEE (reference sequence). The CDR3 nucleotides read TGTGCCAGCAGCCCACAGGGGGTCAAATACGAGCAGTACTTC. Its protein product is CASSPQGVKYEQYF.

This clone has just one count. V is TRBV7-3 and J is TRBJ2-3; 10 nucleotides line up with TRBD2. In germline, CDR1 is SGHTA, CDR2 FQGTGA. The CDR3 sequence is 14 residues long. V dropped 5 bases and J dropped 4; count of bases not matched to a gene: 3. The CDR3 DNA follows: TGTGCCAGCAGCCCCGGACTAGCGGCAGATACGCAGTATTTT. This sequence encodes CASSPGLAADTQYF.

This chain uses TRBV7-3 with TRBJ1-4; the D gene is possibly TRBD1 (6 bases). The ends were cut back, 8 bases at V and 0 bases at J, with 10 bases in the middle. This CDR3 region has 14 residues. Germline CDR1 reads SGHTA; CDR2 reads FQGTGA. The CDR3 region is CASSEGATNEKLFF. The CDR3, as DNA: TGTGCCAGCTCCGAGGGGGCAACTAATGAAAAACTGTTTTTT.

The rearrangement links TRBV7-8 to TRBJ2-2; the D gene is possibly TRBD1 (6 bases). With 5 bases removed from V and 2 bases from J, the gap between germline ends came to 15 bases. Germline CDR1 reads SGHVS; CDR2 reads FQNEAQ. The CDR3 is 16 residues long. The CDR3 sequence: CASSPTSGTNTGELFF. The CDR3 coding sequence is TGTGCCAGCAGCCCAACGTCGGGGACAAACACCGGGGAGCTGTTTTTT.

In DNA form, the CDR3 reads TGTGCCATCAGTACGGTTGAGGTCAGCTCCTACAATGAGCAGTTCTTC. Residues: CAISTVEVSSYNEQFF. The chain employs TRBV10-3 and TRBJ2-1, with D hard to call. V was pared by 5 bases and J by 0 bases, with 14 bases between. Germline loops: CDR1 ENHRY, CDR2 SYGVKD. The CDR3 contains 16 residues.

In DNA, the CDR3 is TGTGCCAGTAGTATAGTTGGCAGGGGGAACTCACCCCTCCACTTT. Protein product: CASSIVGRGNSPLHF. This chain connects TRBV19 to TRBJ1-6; 7 positions agree with TRBD1. The V gene end was trimmed by 1 base and the J gene end by 10 bases; junction bases not matched to a gene: 7. In germline, CDR1 is LNHDA, CDR2 SQIVND (reference sequence). The CDR3 sequence is 15 residues long.

This chain joins TRBV15 and TRBJ2-1; 8 nucleotides line up with TRBD1. The CDR3 covers 15 residues. J lost 10 bases, V lost 3 bases, and 11 bases had no gene match. CDR1 and CDR2 from the germline V gene are LNHNV and YYDKDF (reference sequence). CDR3 sequence (DNA): TGTGCCACCAGCAGTCGACAGGGGTTAATTTTAGAGCAGTTCTTC. It encodes CATSSRQGLILEQFF.